A single sample gave rise to the 20 T cell receptor beta chains below, sequenced in a study of response to subunit inactivated influenza vaccine. TCRdb itself ran the RT-PCR reads through MiXCR, one entry per CDR3 protein. This sample yields under 200,000 distinct CDR3 sequences, of which approximately 10% are seen a single time; around 12% belongs to the top ten. The specimen comprised non-naive T cells sorted from PBMCs, sampled about 40 days after vaccination. Every receptor here comes from a man in his forties or fifties who received an inactivated influenza vaccine.

This clonotype was counted many times. The chain employs TRBV4-3 and TRBJ2-5; D not certain. V dropped 0 bases and J dropped 7 bases, with 9 bases sitting between them. The CDR3 consists of 13 residues. Germline loops: CDR1 LGHNA, CDR2 YSLEER. The chain's CDR3 is CASSQDHEGTQYF. DNA of the CDR3: TGCGCCAGCAGCCAAGATCACGAAGGGACCCAGTACTTC.

The gene calls are TRBV4-2 and TRBJ2-7; D might be TRBD1 (5 bases). Trimming took 0 bases from V and 4 from J, leaving 16 bases between them. This CDR3 contains 16 residues. The germline V gene encodes CDR1 LGHNA and CDR2 YNFKEQ. The CDR3 DNA is TGTGCCAGCAGCCAAGATGCCCAGGGTGGCCTTTACGAGCAGTACTTC. Translation: CASSQDAQGGLYEQYF.

The chain joins TRBV15 to TRBJ1-6; D perhaps matches TRBD1 (5 bases). Germline CDR1 LNHNV, CDR2 YYDKDF (reference sequence). The V gene lost 0 bases and the J gene lost 3 bases, with 12 bases spanning the gap. This CDR3 spans 17 amino acids. This CDR3 reads CATSRDLQGVYNSPLHF. As DNA, the CDR3 is TGTGCCACCAGCAGAGATCTTCAGGGCGTCTATAATTCACCCCTCCACTTT.

The chain carries TRBV5-1 and TRBJ2-7; the D gene is possibly TRBD1 (6 bases). The germline V and J ends were trimmed by 0 bases and 3 bases, with 10 bases remaining between them. CDR1 is SGHRS, CDR2 YFSETQ, per germline. The CDR3 sequence is 14 residues long. The CDR3 reads CASSLVGQNYEQYF. The CDR3 DNA reads TGCGCCAGCAGCTTGGTAGGACAGAACTACGAGCAGTACTTC. Full variable domain (rest looked up from reference TRBV5-1 and TRBJ2-7): KAGVTQTPRYLIKTRGQQVTLSCSPISGHRSVSWYQQTPGQGLQFLFEYFSETQRNKGNFPGRFSGRQFSNSRSEMNVSTLELGDSALYLCASSLVGQNYEQYFGPGTRLTVT.

The V call is TRBV4-3, the J call TRBJ2-7; perhaps TRBD2 as D (6 bases). This CDR3 comprises 13 residues. V was trimmed by 0 bases and J by 9 bases, leaving 12 bases between them. The V gene's germline CDR1 is LGHNA and CDR2 YSLEER. CDR3 protein: CASSQDRGTRQYF. CDR3 nucleotide sequence: TGCGCCAGCAGCCAAGATCGCGGGACCAGGCAGTACTTC.

This clonotype was found many times. This chain connects TRBV5-1 to TRBJ1-3; the D gene is possibly TRBD1 (6 bases). CDR3 length equals 14 residues. V gave up 3 bases and J gave up 0 bases, with 7 bases separating them. Germline V gene sequence: CDR1 SGHRS, CDR2 YFSETQ. For the CDR3, the DNA is TGCGCCAGCAGCTCACAGGGCTCTGGAAACACCATATATTTT. Its protein is CASSSQGSGNTIYF.

The chain uses TRBV7-9 and TRBJ1-4, with a possible D match to TRBD1 (5 bases). The germline V gene has CDR1 SEHNR and CDR2 FQNEAQ (reference sequence). The CDR3 contains 14 residues. The V end lost 5 bases, the J end lost 8 bases, and 15 bases lay between the germline ends. CDR3 loop: CASSKRQGGEKLFF. CDR3 coding DNA: TGTGCCAGCAGCAAAAGGCAGGGTGGCGAAAAACTGTTTTTT. Together with reference TRBV7-9 and TRBJ1-4, the CDR3 gives the full variable domain: DTGVSQNPRHKITKRGQNVTFRCDPISEHNRLYWYRQTLGQGPEFLTYFQNEAQLEKSRLLSDRFSAERPKGSFSTLEIQRTEQGDSAMYLCASSKRQGGEKLFFGSGTQLSVL.

This clonotype was seen a handful of times. The V gene is TRBV20-1, the J gene TRBJ1-5, with D possibly matching TRBD1 (6 bases). The V and J ends lost 6 bases and 7 bases respectively, with 13 bases between them. This CDR3 has 12 residues. In germline, CDR1 is DFQATT, CDR2 SNEGSKA (reference sequence). The CDR3: CSARDTQQPQHF. The CDR3 bases are TGCAGTGCCCGGGACACCCAACAGCCCCAGCATTTT.

The chain recombines TRBV12-3 or TRBV12-4 with TRBJ2-2; 11 nucleotides align to TRBD2. The V and J ends lost 10 bases and 4 bases, in that order; junction bases with no gene match: 8. The CDR3 contains 15 residues. DNA of the CDR3: TGTGCCACCGGGGGGACTAGCGGTTCCACCGGGGAGCTGTTTTTT. Translating gives CATGGTSGSTGELFF.

The chain combines TRBV7-9 with TRBJ2-3; 7 bases fit TRBD2. V was pared by 6 bases and J by 0 bases, with 6 bases of the junction left unmatched. This CDR3 spans 15 amino acids. The germline CDR1 and CDR2 sequences are SEHNR and FQNEAQ (reference sequence). The chain's CDR3 is CASSRWRGSTDTQYF. CDR3 DNA sequence: TGTGCCAGCAGTAGGTGGCGGGGGAGCACAGATACGCAGTATTTT.

This clonotype was detected only a few times. The CDR3 nucleotides are TGTGCCAGCAGCGTCCGACAAACAGATACGCAGTATTTT. It codes for CASSVRQTDTQYF. V gene TRBV9 combines with J gene TRBJ2-3, with D uncertain. This CDR3 has 13 residues. Germline V gene lookup returns CDR1 SGDLS and CDR2 YYNGEE. V was shortened by 2 bases and J by 3 bases, with 7 bases between the two germline ends.

This clonotype was seen repeatedly, ten times or more. The V and J genes are TRBV12-3 or TRBV12-4 and TRBJ1-2; 8 bases are shared with TRBD1. This CDR3 spans 14 amino acids. The V gene end was trimmed by 6 bases and the J gene end by 8 bases; junction bases not matched to a gene: 11. CDR3 residues: CASSPGTGWLGYTF. The CDR3 nucleotides are TGTGCCAGCAGCCCTGGGACAGGTTGGTTGGGCTACACCTTC.

This clonotype was counted at least ten times. The CDR3 DNA sequence: TGTGCCAGCAGCTTTGGGACTAGCGGGAGTTTCAATGAGCAGTTCTTC. It translates to CASSFGTSGSFNEQFF. The chain combines TRBV7-2 with TRBJ2-1; 14 bases agree with TRBD2. This CDR3 spans 16 amino acids. The trim removed 3 bases at V and 6 bases at J, leaving 4 bases unmatched. Germline loops: CDR1 SGHTA, CDR2 FQGNSA.

This clonotype was counted only a few times. This rearrangement joins TRBV2 to TRBJ2-3; 7 bases agree with TRBD2. There are 15 residues in the CDR3. Germline V gene sequence: CDR1 SNHLY, CDR2 FYNNEI. V shed 6 bases, J shed 5 bases, and the junction held 11 bases outside the gene matches. The CDR3 reads CASRNVQRGIDTQYF. The CDR3 region has the DNA TGTGCCAGCAGAAACGTCCAGCGGGGAATAGATACGCAGTATTTT.

The genes are TRBV9 and TRBJ2-7; maybe TRBD2 (6 bases). The CDR3 spans 14 residues. Germline V gene data show CDR1 as SGDLS and CDR2 as YYNGEE. Trimming cost V 3 bases and J 3 bases, with 13 bases left between them. CDR3 DNA sequence: TGTGCCAGCAGCGCCCGGATGGGGGGCTACGAGCAGTACTTC. Translating gives CASSARMGGYEQYF.

In its sample, this clonotype was seen many times. The V and J genes are TRBV25-1 and TRBJ2-5, with D possibly being TRBD1 (5 bases). Deletions cut 8 bases from V and 6 bases from J, with 13 bases between. Germline values: CDR1 MGHDK, CDR2 SYGVNS. CDR3 length: 12 amino acids. The CDR3 DNA sequence: TGTGCCAGCGGGCCCGACAGCAAGACCCAGTACTTC. Its protein is CASGPDSKTQYF.

This clonotype was found many times. CDR3 in DNA: TGTGCCAGCAGCCAATCTCGCCGAAATAGCAATCAGCCCCAGCATTTT. This gives the protein CASSQSRRNSNQPQHF. This chain links TRBV16 with TRBJ1-5; the D is unclear. The germline V gene encodes CDR1 KGHSY and CDR2 FQNENV. CDR3 length: 16 residues. Trimming took off 0 bases at V and 0 bases at J, with 9 bases between the two ends.

This clonotype showed up just a few times. The chain uses TRBV7-9 and TRBJ2-2; 7 bases are a match to TRBD1. The CDR3 is made up of 17 amino acids. Germline V gives CDR1 SEHNR, CDR2 FQNEAQ (reference sequence). V lost 4 bases and J lost 2; bases outside the gene matches: 10. CDR3 DNA sequence: TGTGCCAGCAGCTCACTACCGGGACAGAGAAACACCGGGGAGCTGTTTTTT. It codes for CASSSLPGQRNTGELFF.

This clonotype was seen a few times. This chain connects TRBV6-1 to TRBJ1-5; tentative D call: TRBD1 (6 bases). CDR1 MNHNS and CDR2 SASEGT come from the germline V gene. V was clipped by 5 bases and J by 5 bases, with 13 bases between them. The CDR3 loop spans 14 amino acids. The CDR3 here is CASSRQEFDQPQHF. CDR3 nucleotides: TGTGCCAGCAGTCGACAGGAGTTCGATCAGCCCCAGCATTTT.

This clonotype appeared many times. The rearrangement joins TRBV20-1 to TRBJ1-2; D gene ambiguous. This CDR3 has 11 residues. CDR1 is DFQATT, CDR2 SNEGSKA, per germline (reference sequence). CDR3 DNA: TGCAGGGCTCCTTGGCCGGGTGGCTACACCTTC. It is translated as CRAPWPGGYTF.